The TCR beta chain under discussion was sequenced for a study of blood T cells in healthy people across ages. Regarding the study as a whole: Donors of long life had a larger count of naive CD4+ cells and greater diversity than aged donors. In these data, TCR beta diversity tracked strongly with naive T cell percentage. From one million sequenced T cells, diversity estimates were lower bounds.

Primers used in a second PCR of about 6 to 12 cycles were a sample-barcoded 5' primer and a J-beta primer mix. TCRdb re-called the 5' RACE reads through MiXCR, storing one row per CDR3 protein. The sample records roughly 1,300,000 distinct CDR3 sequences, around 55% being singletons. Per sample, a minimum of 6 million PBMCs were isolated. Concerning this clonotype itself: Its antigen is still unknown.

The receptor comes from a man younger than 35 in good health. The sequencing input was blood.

The CDR3 DNA follows: TGCAGCGTTGAAGGTGAGACGGACGGTGTAAATGAGCAGTTCTTC. Amino acid sequence: CSVEGETDGVNEQFF. The chain has TRBV29-1 and TRBJ2-1; no clear D. Germline CDR1 SQVTM, CDR2 ANQGSEA. With 1 base removed from V and 7 bases from J, the gap between germline ends came to 17 bases. The CDR3 has 15 residues.